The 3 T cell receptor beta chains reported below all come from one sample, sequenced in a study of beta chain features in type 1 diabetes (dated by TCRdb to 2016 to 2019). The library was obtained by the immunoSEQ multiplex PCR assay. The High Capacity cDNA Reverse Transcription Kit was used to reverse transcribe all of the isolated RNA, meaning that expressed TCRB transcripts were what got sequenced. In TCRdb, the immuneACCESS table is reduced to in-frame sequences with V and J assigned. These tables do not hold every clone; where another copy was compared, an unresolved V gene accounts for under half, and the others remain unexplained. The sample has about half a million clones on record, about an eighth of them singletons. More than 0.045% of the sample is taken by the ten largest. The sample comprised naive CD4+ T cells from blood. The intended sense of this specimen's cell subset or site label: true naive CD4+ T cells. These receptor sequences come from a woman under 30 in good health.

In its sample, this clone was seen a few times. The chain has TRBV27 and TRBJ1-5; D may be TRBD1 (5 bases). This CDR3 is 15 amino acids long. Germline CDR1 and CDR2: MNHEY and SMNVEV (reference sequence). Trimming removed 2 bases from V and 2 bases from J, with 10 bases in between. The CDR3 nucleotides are TGTGCCAGCAGTTTAGTGGGGCAGGGCAATCAGCCCCAGCATTTT. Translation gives CASSLVGQGNQPQHF.

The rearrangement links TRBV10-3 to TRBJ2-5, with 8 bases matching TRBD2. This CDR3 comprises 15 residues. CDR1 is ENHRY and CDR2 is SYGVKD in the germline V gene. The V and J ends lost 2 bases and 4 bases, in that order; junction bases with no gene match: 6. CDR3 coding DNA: TGTGCCATCAGTGAGGCGTTCAGCGGGGGAGAGACCCAGTACTTC. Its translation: CAISEAFSGGETQYF.

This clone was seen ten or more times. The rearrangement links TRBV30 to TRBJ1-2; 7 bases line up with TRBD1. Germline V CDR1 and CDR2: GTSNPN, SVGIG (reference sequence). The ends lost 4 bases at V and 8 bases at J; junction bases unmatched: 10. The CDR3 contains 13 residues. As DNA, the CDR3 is TGTGCCTGGAAAAGACAGGGACTAGAGGGCTACACCTTC. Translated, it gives CAWKRQGLEGYTF.